A selection of T cell receptor beta chains follows, all from one sample in a study of T cells in Graves' hyperthyroidism and ophthalmopathy. In TCRdb, the multiplex PCR reads were re-called with MiXCR into one record per CDR3 protein. The table lists 530,000 or so distinct CDR3 sequences, approximately 24% of them singletons. Sequences were obtained from blood. All receptors derive from a woman under 40 with Graves' ophthalmopathy. Both conserved end residues are part of each CDR3. Each record gives: V gene, D gene, clone size, J gene, CDR3 protein, CDR3 DNA. D genes are given only for firm matches. Size is omitted from some rows. Given values are once, few, many or a class for expanded clones.

v_call: TRBV20-1
d_call: TRBD2
clone_size: few
j_call: TRBJ2-7
cdr3_aa: CSARDYSGGSYYEQYF
cdr3_nt: TGCAGTGCTAGAGATTATAGCGGGGGATCTTACTACGAGCAGTACTTC

v_call: TRBV6-1
d_call: .
clone_size: .
j_call: TRBJ1-2
cdr3_aa: CASASDWRGGYTF
cdr3_nt: TGTGCCAGCGCTAGTGACTGGAGGGGAGGCTACACCTTC

v_call: TRBV6-5
d_call: TRBD1
clone_size: many
j_call: TRBJ1-5
cdr3_aa: CASSYAGTGSNQPQHF
cdr3_nt: TGTGCCAGCAGTTACGCGGGGACAGGGTCCAATCAGCCCCAGCATTTT

v_call: TRBV11-3
d_call: .
clone_size: many
j_call: TRBJ1-1
cdr3_aa: CASSPQMIQVNTEAFF
cdr3_nt: TGTGCCAGCAGCCCTCAAATGATACAGGTGAACACTGAAGCTTTCTTT

v_call: TRBV29-1
d_call: .
clone_size: many
j_call: TRBJ1-1
cdr3_aa: CSVDRVGRTEAFF
cdr3_nt: TGCAGCGTTGACCGGGTGGGGAGGACTGAAGCTTTCTTT

v_call: TRBV7-3
d_call: TRBD1
clone_size: many
j_call: TRBJ1-1
cdr3_aa: CASSLLPQGRTEAFF
cdr3_nt: TGTGCCAGCAGCCTCCTACCACAGGGGAGGACTGAAGCTTTCTTT

v_call: TRBV6-1
d_call: .
clone_size: .
j_call: TRBJ1-5
cdr3_aa: CASSNILDQPQHF
cdr3_nt: TGTGCCAGCAGTAATATCCTGGACCAGCCCCAGCATTTT

v_call: TRBV11-2
d_call: TRBD1
clone_size: many
j_call: TRBJ2-7
cdr3_aa: CASSPLQGVLPYEQYF
cdr3_nt: TGTGCCAGCAGCCCCCTCCAGGGGGTTCTCCCCTACGAGCAGTACTTC

v_call: TRBV29-1
d_call: .
clone_size: many
j_call: TRBJ2-7
cdr3_aa: CSVGQGGYEQYF
cdr3_nt: TGCAGCGTTGGTCAGGGGGGCTACGAGCAGTACTTC

v_call: TRBV29-1
d_call: .
clone_size: many
j_call: TRBJ1-5
cdr3_aa: CSVELSSNQPQHF
cdr3_nt: TGCAGCGTTGAACTTAGCAGCAATCAGCCCCAGCATTTT

v_call: TRBV7-6
d_call: TRBD1
clone_size: .
j_call: TRBJ1-5
cdr3_aa: CASSPGQGRGENQPQHF
cdr3_nt: TGTGCCAGCAGCCCGGGACAGGGCAGGGGGGAGAATCAGCCCCAGCATTTT

v_call: TRBV6-5
d_call: .
clone_size: .
j_call: TRBJ1-1
cdr3_aa: CASSSVKGTEAFF
cdr3_nt: TGTGCCAGCAGTTCAGTTAAGGGCACTGAAGCTTTCTTT

v_call: TRBV18
d_call: TRBD1
clone_size: many
j_call: TRBJ1-5
cdr3_aa: CASSPGQGGSNQPQHF
cdr3_nt: TGCGCCAGCAGCCCGGGACAGGGTGGGAGCAATCAGCCCCAGCATTTT

v_call: TRBV4-2
d_call: .
clone_size: many
j_call: TRBJ2-7
cdr3_aa: CASSQFDTDSYEQYF
cdr3_nt: TGTGCCAGCAGCCAGTTCGACACTGACTCCTACGAGCAGTACTTC

v_call: TRBV12-3/TRBV12-4
d_call: .
clone_size: .
j_call: TRBJ1-1
cdr3_aa: CASSTGPGTPNTEAFF
cdr3_nt: TGTGCCAGCAGTACAGGCCCCGGGACACCGAACACTGAAGCTTTCTTT

v_call: TRBV30
d_call: .
clone_size: many
j_call: TRBJ2-4
cdr3_aa: CAWTDSRNIQYF
cdr3_nt: TGTGCCTGGACGGACAGCCGGAACATTCAGTACTTC

v_call: TRBV30
d_call: .
clone_size: .
j_call: TRBJ1-2
cdr3_aa: CAWSEGDTLSYGYTF
cdr3_nt: TGTGCCTGGAGTGAAGGGGACACCCTCTCCTATGGCTACACCTTC

v_call: TRBV14
d_call: .
clone_size: many
j_call: TRBJ1-1
cdr3_aa: CASSSLGGEAFF
cdr3_nt: TGTGCCAGCAGCTCTCTCGGAGGTGAAGCTTTCTTT

v_call: TRBV29-1
d_call: .
clone_size: .
j_call: TRBJ2-7
cdr3_aa: CSVSSGTMGYEQYF
cdr3_nt: TGCAGCGTCTCGTCCGGGACCATGGGATACGAGCAGTACTTC

v_call: TRBV28
d_call: TRBD1
clone_size: many
j_call: TRBJ2-7
cdr3_aa: CASSPDRGGYEQYF
cdr3_nt: TGTGCCAGCAGTCCGGACAGGGGTGGCTACGAGCAGTACTTC

v_call: TRBV18
d_call: TRBD1
clone_size: many
j_call: TRBJ1-5
cdr3_aa: CASQEGTDSNQPQHF
cdr3_nt: TGTGCCAGCCAAGAAGGGACAGATAGCAATCAGCCCCAGCATTTT

v_call: TRBV6-5
d_call: TRBD1
clone_size: many
j_call: TRBJ2-5
cdr3_aa: CASSYDRGRETQYF
cdr3_nt: TGTGCCAGCAGTTACGACAGGGGGAGGGAGACCCAGTACTTC

v_call: TRBV12-3/TRBV12-4
d_call: .
clone_size: many
j_call: TRBJ1-5
cdr3_aa: CASSLAGGRSNQPQHF
cdr3_nt: TGTGCCAGCAGTTTAGCGGGGGGCAGAAGCAATCAGCCCCAGCATTTT

v_call: TRBV7-8
d_call: TRBD2
clone_size: .
j_call: TRBJ2-2
cdr3_aa: CASSFLFGGATTGELFF
cdr3_nt: TGTGCCAGCAGCTTTTTGTTCGGGGGGGCGACCACCGGGGAGCTGTTTTTT

v_call: TRBV2
d_call: .
clone_size: many
j_call: TRBJ1-1
cdr3_aa: CASNWGATTNTEAFF
cdr3_nt: TGTGCCAGCAATTGGGGGGCGACGACTAACACTGAAGCTTTCTTT

v_call: TRBV6-5
d_call: TRBD1
clone_size: many
j_call: TRBJ1-1
cdr3_aa: CASSYPKGQGSTEAFF
cdr3_nt: TGTGCCAGCAGTTACCCCAAGGGACAGGGGTCCACTGAAGCTTTCTTT

v_call: TRBV12-3/TRBV12-4
d_call: .
clone_size: many
j_call: TRBJ1-2
cdr3_aa: CASSFARRGYGYTF
cdr3_nt: TGTGCCAGCAGTTTCGCGCGCCGGGGCTATGGCTACACCTTC

v_call: TRBV19
d_call: .
clone_size: many
j_call: TRBJ1-5
cdr3_aa: CASSIVGDRGQPQHF
cdr3_nt: TGTGCCAGTAGTATCGTGGGGGACCGGGGTCAGCCCCAGCATTTT

v_call: TRBV30
d_call: TRBD1
clone_size: many
j_call: TRBJ2-2
cdr3_aa: CAWRGQGAPGELFF
cdr3_nt: TGTGCCTGGAGAGGGCAGGGGGCCCCCGGGGAGCTGTTTTTT

v_call: TRBV12-3/TRBV12-4
d_call: .
clone_size: many
j_call: TRBJ1-2
cdr3_aa: CASSLEGGYTF
cdr3_nt: TGTGCCAGCAGCCTCGAGGGAGGCTACACCTTC

v_call: TRBV2
d_call: .
clone_size: .
j_call: TRBJ1-5
cdr3_aa: CASRAAGYQPQHF
cdr3_nt: TGTGCCAGCCGCGCCGCGGGGTATCAGCCCCAGCATTTT

v_call: TRBV6-1
d_call: .
clone_size: .
j_call: TRBJ1-5
cdr3_aa: CASSEALPTVLNQPQHF
cdr3_nt: TGTGCCAGCAGTGAAGCGCTCCCGACAGTCCTCAATCAGCCCCAGCATTTT

v_call: TRBV10-3
d_call: TRBD1
clone_size: many
j_call: TRBJ1-1
cdr3_aa: CAISPGTGAVEATEAFF
cdr3_nt: TGTGCCATCAGTCCCGGGACAGGGGCGGTCGAGGCCACTGAAGCTTTCTTT

v_call: TRBV7-2
d_call: TRBD2
clone_size: many
j_call: TRBJ2-7
cdr3_aa: CTSRFGGAGEQYF
cdr3_nt: TGTACCAGCAGGTTCGGGGGGGCGGGAGAGCAGTACTTC

v_call: TRBV30
d_call: .
clone_size: .
j_call: TRBJ2-2
cdr3_aa: CAWGQGTNTGELFF
cdr3_nt: TGTGCCTGGGGGCAGGGGACGAACACCGGGGAGCTGTTTTTT

v_call: TRBV7-9
d_call: TRBD2
clone_size: many
j_call: TRBJ2-5
cdr3_aa: CASSLDARLAGRETQYF
cdr3_nt: TGTGCCAGCAGCTTAGACGCCCGGCTAGCGGGGAGAGAGACCCAGTACTTC

v_call: TRBV6-5
d_call: TRBD1
clone_size: few
j_call: TRBJ2-2
cdr3_aa: CASSLDRIVPGELFF
cdr3_nt: TGTGCCAGCAGTTTGGACAGGATCGTCCCCGGGGAGCTGTTTTTT

v_call: TRBV6-5
d_call: .
clone_size: many
j_call: TRBJ1-5
cdr3_aa: CASISRDRPSNQPQHF
cdr3_nt: TGTGCCAGCATCTCCCGGGACCGCCCTAGCAATCAGCCCCAGCATTTT

v_call: TRBV12-3/TRBV12-4
d_call: .
clone_size: many
j_call: TRBJ1-2
cdr3_aa: CASSPPGGMDYGYTF
cdr3_nt: TGTGCCAGCAGTCCGCCCGGGGGCATGGACTATGGCTACACCTTC

v_call: TRBV20-1
d_call: .
clone_size: many
j_call: TRBJ1-3
cdr3_aa: CSAKYFGYSGNTIYF
cdr3_nt: TGCAGTGCTAAGTATTTTGGCTACTCTGGAAACACCATATATTTT